Presented here are 10 T cell receptor beta chains from one specimen sequenced in a study of shared clonotypes between healthy human individuals. Sequencing used immunoSEQ multiplex PCR; TCRdb keeps in-frame clones, though not all of them. This sample has 2 million to 2.5 million clones, with 90% to 95% found just once. The sample taken for sequencing was naive CD4+ T cells from PBMCs. The subset here: CD45RA+ positively selected. The receptors stem from a man aged 18 to 29 in good health. Some clones in this sample may be carry-over from other donors' samples.

The genes are TRBV27 and TRBJ2-7; 8 nucleotides line up with TRBD2. Germline values: CDR1 MNHEY, CDR2 SMNVEV (reference sequence). The CDR3 runs to 17 residues. V lost 0 bases and J lost 3; bases outside the gene matches: 10. This chain's CDR3 is CASSLSRSGRSVYEQYF. CDR3 nucleotide sequence: TGTGCCAGCAGTTTATCGCGAAGCGGGAGAAGCGTCTACGAGCAGTACTTC.

V usage is TRBV18 and J usage is TRBJ2-1, with 11 bases fitting TRBD1. The CDR3 length is 15 residues. V lost 3 bases to trimming and J lost 7 bases; unmatched junction nucleotides: 5. Germline V gene sequence: CDR1 KGHSH, CDR2 LQKENI. The CDR3 spells CASSPDRGPGNEQFF. The DNA for the CDR3 is TGTGCCAGCTCACCGGACAGGGGGCCGGGGAATGAGCAGTTCTTC.

The chain joins TRBV30 to TRBJ2-1; TRBD1 is a possible D gene (7 bases). Germline V lookup: CDR1 GTSNPN, CDR2 SVGIG (reference sequence). This CDR3 spans 14 amino acids. V was shortened by 0 bases and J by 13 bases, with 19 bases between the two germline ends. The CDR3 protein is CAWSVGTAGAPQFF. The CDR3 DNA is TGTGCCTGGAGTGTAGGGACAGCGGGCGCCCCCCAGTTCTTC. Supplemented by reference TRBV30 and TRBJ2-1, the full variable domain reads SQTIHQWPATLVQPVGSPLSLECTVEGTSNPNLYWYRQAAGRGLQLLFYSVGIGQISSEVPQNLSASRPQDRQFILSSKKLLLSDSGFYLCAWSVGTAGAPQFFGPGTRLTVL.

The V call is TRBV7-3, the J call TRBJ2-2, with a weak D call TRBD2 (5 bases). With 1 base removed from V and 0 bases from J, the gap between germline ends came to 9 bases. The CDR3 has 16 amino acids. Germline V gene sequence: CDR1 SGHTA, CDR2 FQGTGA. Written as DNA, the CDR3 is TGTGCCAGCAGCTTAATTCCGGGGACGAACACCGGGGAGCTGTTTTTT. Its protein product is CASSLIPGTNTGELFF.

V and J are TRBV7-2 and TRBJ2-7; no firm D call. The CDR3 runs to 15 residues. The V gene's germline CDR1 is SGHTA and CDR2 FQGNSA. Trimming took off 5 bases at V and 2 bases at J, with 16 bases between the two ends. CDR3 in amino acids: CASSPGPIGPYEQYF. The CDR3, as DNA: TGTGCCAGCAGCCCTGGACCGATAGGCCCCTACGAGCAGTACTTC.

This rearrangement joins TRBV28 to TRBJ2-7; D remains unclear. Trimming shortened V by 7 bases and J by 0 bases, and 19 bases separated the two germline ends. This CDR3 spans 16 amino acids. CDR1 and CDR2 (germline): MDHEN, SYDVKM. The CDR3, as DNA: TGTGCCAGCACCCCCCCTCTGGGCAGGCACTCCTACGAGCAGTACTTC. Its translation is CASTPPLGRHSYEQYF.

The V gene is TRBV7-2, the J gene TRBJ2-3; TRBD2 is a possible D gene (6 bases). Germline assignment: CDR1 SGHTA and CDR2 FQGNSA. V shed 5 bases and J shed 5 bases, with 17 bases lying between them. The CDR3 has 15 residues. The CDR3 coding sequence is TGTGCCAGCAGCGTCCGGGCGGGAAAGGGAGATACGCAGTATTTT. Protein sequence: CASSVRAGKGDTQYF.

The chain carries TRBV14 and TRBJ1-2, with a possible D match to TRBD1 (5 bases). CDR1 and CDR2 from the germline V gene are SGHDN and FVKESK. Trimming took off 1 base at V and 3 bases at J, with 9 bases between the two ends. The CDR3 runs to 14 residues. CDR3 amino acids: CASSQGGKYYGYTF. CDR3 nucleotides: TGTGCCAGCAGCCAAGGGGGCAAGTACTATGGCTACACCTTC.

V is TRBV28 and J is TRBJ2-7, with a tentative D call TRBD1 (5 bases). V was clipped by 6 bases and J by 4 bases, with 16 bases between them. There are 14 residues in the CDR3. CDR1 MDHEN and CDR2 SYDVKM come from the germline V gene. This chain's CDR3 is CASSQPGNLYEQYF. CDR3 nucleotides: TGTGCCAGCAGCCAACCAGGGAATTTGTACGAGCAGTACTTC.

This chain uses TRBV14 with TRBJ2-7; D is unresolved. Germline V gene lookup returns CDR1 SGHDN and CDR2 FVKESK. The V end was cut by 5 bases, the J end by 7 bases, with 24 bases between. This CDR3 comprises 16 residues. CDR3: CASSISRSRSLPEQYF. In DNA form, the CDR3 reads TGTGCCAGCAGCATATCTCGGAGCAGGTCCCTCCCGGAGCAGTACTTC.